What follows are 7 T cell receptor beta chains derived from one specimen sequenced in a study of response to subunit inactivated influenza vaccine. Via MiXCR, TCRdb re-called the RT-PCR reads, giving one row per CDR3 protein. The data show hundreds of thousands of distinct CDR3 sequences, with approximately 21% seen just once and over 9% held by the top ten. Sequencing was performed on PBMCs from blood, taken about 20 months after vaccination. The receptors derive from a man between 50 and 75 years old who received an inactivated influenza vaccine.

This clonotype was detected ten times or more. CDR3 region: CASSLDRVFGNTIYF. CDR3 bases: TGCGCCAGCAGCCTAGACAGGGTCTTTGGAAACACCATATATTTT. The chain uses TRBV4-3 and TRBJ1-3; the match to TRBD1 covers 7 bases. This CDR3 contains 15 residues. With 4 bases clipped from V and 3 bases from J, the junction kept 6 bases outside the gene matches. The V gene's germline CDR1 is LGHNA and CDR2 YSLEER.

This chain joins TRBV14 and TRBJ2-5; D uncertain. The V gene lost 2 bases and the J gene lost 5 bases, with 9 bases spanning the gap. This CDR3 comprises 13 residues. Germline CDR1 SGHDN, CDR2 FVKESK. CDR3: CASSQWEGETQYF. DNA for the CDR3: TGTGCCAGCAGCCAATGGGAAGGGGAGACCCAGTACTTC.

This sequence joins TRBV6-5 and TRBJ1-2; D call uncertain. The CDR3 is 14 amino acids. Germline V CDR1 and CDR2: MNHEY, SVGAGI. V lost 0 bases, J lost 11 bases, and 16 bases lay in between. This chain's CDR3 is CASSYSRAGERYTF. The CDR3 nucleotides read TGTGCCAGCAGTTACTCTCGGGCCGGCGAAAGGTACACCTTC.

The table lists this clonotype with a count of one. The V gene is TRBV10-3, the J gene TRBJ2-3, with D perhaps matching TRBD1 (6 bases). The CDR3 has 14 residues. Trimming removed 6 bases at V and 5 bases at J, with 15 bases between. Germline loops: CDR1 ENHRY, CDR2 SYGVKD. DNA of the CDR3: TGTGCCATCAGGCCCACAGGGAAAGGAGATACGCAGTATTTT. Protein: CAIRPTGKGDTQYF.

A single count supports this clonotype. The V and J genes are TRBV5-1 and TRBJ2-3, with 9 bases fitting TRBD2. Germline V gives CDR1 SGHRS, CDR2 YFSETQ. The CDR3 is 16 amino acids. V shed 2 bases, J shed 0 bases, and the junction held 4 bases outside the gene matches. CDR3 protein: CASSFIAGVSTDTQYF. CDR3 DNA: TGCGCCAGCAGCTTCATAGCGGGAGTGAGCACAGATACGCAGTATTTT.

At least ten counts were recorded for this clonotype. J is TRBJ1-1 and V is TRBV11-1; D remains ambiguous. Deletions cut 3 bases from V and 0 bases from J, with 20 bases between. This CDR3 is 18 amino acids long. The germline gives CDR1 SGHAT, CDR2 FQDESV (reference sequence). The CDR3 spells CASSLREVWGTMNTEAFF. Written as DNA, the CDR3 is TGTGCCAGCAGCTTGAGGGAAGTTTGGGGAACAATGAACACTGAAGCTTTCTTT.

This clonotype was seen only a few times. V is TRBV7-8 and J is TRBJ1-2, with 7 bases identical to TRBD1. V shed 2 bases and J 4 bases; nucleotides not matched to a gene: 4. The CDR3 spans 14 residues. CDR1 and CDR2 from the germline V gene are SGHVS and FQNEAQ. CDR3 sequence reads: CASSLTGQIYGYTF. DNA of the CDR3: TGTGCCAGCAGCTTAACGGGACAGATCTATGGCTACACCTTC. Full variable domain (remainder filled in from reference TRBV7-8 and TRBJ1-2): GAGVSQSPRYKVAKRGQDVALRCDPISGHVSLFWYQQALGQGPEFLTYFQNEAQLDKSGLPSDRFFAERPEGSVSTLKIQRTQQEDSAVYLCASSLTGQIYGYTFGSGTRLTVV.